The next 20 T cell receptor beta chains were all read from a single sample in a study of cytomegalovirus exposure and HLA in healthy donors. This PCR relied on a set of 60 Vbeta primers and 13 Jbeta primers. The table came from immunoSEQ multiplex PCR; TCRdb's copy has only in-frame clones and leaves some out. The sample holds approximately 140,000 clones, roughly 73% seen once. The sequenced sample was PBMCs. These receptors all stem from a woman aged 18-29 years in good health and CMV-seronegative.

J is TRBJ1-1 and V is TRBV29-1, with 8 positions matching TRBD1. V dropped 4 bases and J dropped 5; count of bases not matched to a gene: 9. Germline V lookup: CDR1 SQVTM, CDR2 ANQGSEA. The CDR3 contains 14 residues. The CDR3 nucleotides read TGCAGCGTTGTTCCGGACAGGGTACGAACTGAAGCTTTCTTT. This translates into CSVVPDRVRTEAFF.

This clone has only a few counts. The chain uses TRBV5-5 and TRBJ1-2; TRBD1 agrees at 10 bases. In germline, CDR1 is SGHKS, CDR2 YYEKEE (reference sequence). The CDR3 totals 16 residues. V lost 2 bases and J lost 3; bases outside the gene matches: 7. This chain's CDR3 is CASSLTSTGGDYGYTF. The CDR3 DNA reads as TGTGCCAGCAGCTTAACCTCGACAGGGGGCGACTATGGCTACACCTTC.

The rearrangement links TRBV28 to TRBJ1-5; maybe TRBD1 (6 bases). V was clipped by 10 bases and J by 6 bases, with 13 bases between them. This CDR3 has 12 amino acids. CDR1 is MDHEN, CDR2 SYDVKM, per germline. CDR3 region: CATGGASQPQHF. CDR3 sequence (DNA): TGTGCCACTGGGGGGGCTTCTCAGCCCCAGCATTTT.

The chain carries TRBV6-5 and TRBJ1-4; 9 bases match TRBD1. V lost 6 bases and J lost 1; bases outside the gene matches: 3. The CDR3 totals 15 residues. CDR1 and CDR2 (germline): MNHEY, SVGAGI. The CDR3 reads CASSHRGLTNEKLFF. The CDR3 nucleotides are TGTGCCAGCAGCCACAGGGGGCTAACTAATGAAAAACTGTTTTTT.

V gene TRBV19 combines with J gene TRBJ1-2, with TRBD1 identical over 9 bases. The CDR3 has 15 amino acids. J was trimmed by 5 bases and V by 5 bases; bases with no gene match: 9. Per the germline V gene, CDR1 is LNHDA and CDR2 is SQIVND (reference sequence). The CDR3 spells CASSPRDRELYGYTF. DNA of the CDR3: TGTGCCAGTAGTCCCCGGGACAGGGAACTATATGGCTACACCTTC.

This clone was detected a few times. The CDR3 loop is CASRVDGYQPQHF. CDR3 bases: TGTGCCAGCAGGGTAGACGGGTATCAGCCCCAGCATTTT. The V and J genes are TRBV6-1 and TRBJ1-5; D uncertain. Germline loops: CDR1 MNHNS, CDR2 SASEGT. Trimming stripped 6 bases from V and 5 bases from J, with 11 bases between. The CDR3 covers 13 residues.

The chain links TRBV4-3 to TRBJ2-7; maybe TRBD1 (6 bases). The V gene lost 4 bases and the J gene lost 2 bases, with 12 bases spanning the gap. The germline CDR1 and CDR2 sequences are LGHNA and YSLEER. The CDR3 extends over 14 amino acids. CDR3 nucleotide sequence: TGCGCCAGCAGCCTTGGCAGGGGAACCTACGAGCAGTACTTC. It codes for CASSLGRGTYEQYF.

The rearrangement uses TRBV6-5 and TRBJ1-1; D is unclear. Per the germline V gene, CDR1 is MNHEY and CDR2 is SVGAGI. The CDR3 spans 12 residues. Trimming removed 5 bases from V and 10 bases from J, with 14 bases in between. The CDR3 loop is CASSRLGMPAFF. As DNA, the CDR3 is TGTGCCAGCAGTCGCCTCGGGATGCCAGCTTTCTTT.

The V gene is TRBV10-1, the J gene TRBJ1-3; 8 nucleotides align to TRBD1. V shed 9 bases, J shed 1 base, and the junction held 8 bases outside the gene matches. CDR1 WNHNN and CDR2 SYGVQD come from the germline V gene (reference sequence). The CDR3 is made up of 15 amino acids. This CDR3 is CASTPGGGSGNTIYF. In DNA, the CDR3 is TGCGCCAGTACCCCAGGGGGCGGTTCTGGAAACACCATATATTTT.

The genes are TRBV7-2 and TRBJ2-1; 9 positions match TRBD2. From germline, CDR1 is SGHTA and CDR2 FQGNSA. Trimming took 1 base from V and 4 from J; bases not matched to a gene: 5. The CDR3 consists of 16 residues. Written as DNA, the CDR3 is TGTGCCAGCAGCTTAGTGGGACTAGCTACTTACAATGAGCAGTTCTTC. Its translation is CASSLVGLATYNEQFF.

The rearrangement joins TRBV7-9 to TRBJ1-4; D is uncertain. V lost 3 bases and J 5 bases, leaving 10 bases between the germline ends. The CDR3 runs 14 residues. Looked up from germline, CDR1 is SEHNR and CDR2 is FQNEAQ (reference sequence). This CDR3 is CASSFYSPNEKLFF. In DNA form, the CDR3 reads TGTGCCAGCAGCTTCTACAGCCCAAATGAAAAACTGTTTTTT.

The chain recombines TRBV4-3 with TRBJ2-1; maybe TRBD1 (6 bases). The germline V and J ends were trimmed by 0 bases and 2 bases, with 8 bases remaining between them. Germline lookup yields CDR1 LGHNA and CDR2 YSLEER. CDR3 length: 15 amino acids. CDR3 residues: CASSQDEGAYNEQFF. In nucleotides, the CDR3 is TGCGCCAGCAGCCAAGATGAGGGGGCCTACAATGAGCAGTTCTTC.

The V call is TRBV7-2, the J call TRBJ2-5; TRBD1 matches 7 bases. CDR1 SGHTA and CDR2 FQGNSA come from the germline V gene. V was pared by 0 bases and J by 5 bases, with 9 bases of the junction left unmatched. There are 16 residues in the CDR3. This chain's CDR3 is CASSLAATGYGETQYF. In DNA, the CDR3 is TGTGCCAGCAGCTTAGCCGCGACAGGGTATGGGGAGACCCAGTACTTC.

V usage is TRBV5-1 and J usage is TRBJ2-7, with 11 bases fitting TRBD1. Germline V gives CDR1 SGHRS, CDR2 YFSETQ. CDR3 length: 16 residues. The trim removed 0 bases at V and 5 bases at J, leaving 7 bases unmatched. The CDR3 spells CASSLAPGTGGNEQYF. CDR3 DNA sequence: TGCGCCAGCAGCTTGGCCCCCGGGACAGGGGGGAACGAGCAGTACTTC.

This clone occurred once. The chain recombines TRBV11-2 with TRBJ2-6, with D perhaps matching TRBD1 (5 bases). The V and J ends lost 5 bases and 4 bases respectively, with 15 bases between them. This CDR3 is 16 amino acids long. Germline V CDR1 and CDR2: SGHAT, FQNNGV. CDR3 coding DNA: TGTGCCAGCAGCCCAGATCTGGGGCTAGGGGCCAACGTCCTGACTTTC. Its translation: CASSPDLGLGANVLTF. Using reference TRBV11-2 and TRBJ2-6 for the parts outside the CDR3, the full variable domain is EAGVAQSPRYKIIEKRQSVAFWCNPISGHATLYWYQQILGQGPKLLIQFQNNGVVDDSQLPKDRFSAERLKGVDSTLKIQPAKLEDSAVYLCASSPDLGLGANVLTFGAGSRLTVL.

This chain links TRBV7-6 with TRBJ1-3, with D maybe TRBD1 (6 bases). CDR1 is SGHVS and CDR2 is FNYEAQ in the germline V gene. V dropped 4 bases and J dropped 11 bases, with 9 bases sitting between them. The CDR3 totals 11 residues. CDR3 region: CASSSGQPIYF. In DNA form, the CDR3 reads TGTGCCAGCAGCTCCGGACAGCCCATATATTTT.

The chain combines TRBV5-1 with TRBJ2-3; 12 bases match TRBD2. Germline CDR1 reads SGHRS; CDR2 reads YFSETQ. Trimming cost V 0 bases and J 0 bases; bases outside gene matches: 11. The CDR3 covers 20 residues. CDR3 DNA sequence: TGCGCCAGCAGCTTGGCGGTGGCTAGCGGGGGGGCAGATAGCACAGATACGCAGTATTTT. Amino acid sequence: CASSLAVASGGADSTDTQYF.

The chain is built from TRBV5-1 and TRBJ1-5; D might be TRBD1 (6 bases). The CDR3 extends over 14 amino acids. V was pared by 3 bases and J by 3 bases, with 10 bases between. The germline V gene has CDR1 SGHRS and CDR2 YFSETQ. This chain's CDR3 is CASSYSGDNQPQHF. The CDR3 DNA reads TGCGCCAGCAGCTACTCAGGGGACAATCAGCCCCAGCATTTT.

V and J are TRBV7-6 and TRBJ2-1; 9 positions match TRBD2. V lost 1 base and J lost 5; bases outside the gene matches: 12. Germline-derived CDR1 and CDR2 are SGHVS and FNYEAQ. The CDR3 totals 18 residues. CDR3 protein: CASSLEISAGGWNNEQFF. The CDR3 DNA sequence: TGTGCCAGCAGCTTAGAGATCTCGGCGGGAGGGTGGAACAATGAGCAGTTCTTC.

This chain links TRBV28 with TRBJ1-1; tentative D call: TRBD1 (5 bases). Germline-derived CDR1 and CDR2 are MDHEN and SYDVKM. The CDR3 contains 15 residues. V lost 7 bases and J 3 bases, leaving 18 bases between the germline ends. The CDR3 protein is CASTSGHAPYTEAFF. CDR3 sequence (DNA): TGTGCCAGCACCTCAGGGCACGCACCTTACACTGAAGCTTTCTTT.